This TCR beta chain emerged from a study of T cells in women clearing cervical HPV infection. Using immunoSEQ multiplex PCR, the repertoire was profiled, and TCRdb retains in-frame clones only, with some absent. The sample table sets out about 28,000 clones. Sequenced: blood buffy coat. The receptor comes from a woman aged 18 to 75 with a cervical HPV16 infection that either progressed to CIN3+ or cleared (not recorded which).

The sequenced CDR3 bases are TGTGCCAGCAGTGTGCAGGGGACCTTGGGGCAGCCG. Translation: CASSVQGTLGQP. The whole CDR3 reads CASSVQGTLGQPQYF. This chain uses TRBV2 with TRBJ2-3; a possible D gene is TRBD1 (6 bases). The read finishes 3 residues shy of the CDR3 end, and the germline J gene is used to complete it. Germline-derived CDR1 and CDR2 are SNHLY and FYNNEI. This CDR3 region has 15 residues.